Sequencing of this T cell receptor beta chain was carried out in a study of T cells in Graves' hyperthyroidism and ophthalmopathy. Study-level results: Model predictions of ophthalmopathy came a median 6.5 months before onset. Stable hyperthyroidism and ophthalmopathy were separated using 13 V-J signatures.

Many counts were recorded for this clonotype. What it binds is unknown. CDR1 is SGHRS, CDR2 YFSETQ, per germline. Trimming took 0 bases from V and 3 from J; bases not matched to a gene: 8. CDR3 length equals 18 residues. Template material for amplifying TCR beta CDR3 regions consisted of RNA transcripts. The TCR CDR3 was amplified in a first-round RT-PCR using the HTBI primer set. TCRdb passed the multiplex PCR reads through MiXCR, listing each CDR3 protein once. The sample lists 250,000 to 300,000 distinct CDR3 sequences, roughly 15% occurring once. This clonotype originated in a woman between 50 and 59 years old with Graves' hyperthyroidism that later progressed to Graves' ophthalmopathy. Material for sequencing was blood. V usage is TRBV5-1 and J usage is TRBJ2-3, with 12 bases identical to TRBD2. The CDR3 protein is CASSLEGLAGSGTDTQYF. The CDR3 DNA is TGCGCCAGCAGCTTGGAGGGACTAGCGGGCTCGGGGACAGATACGCAGTATTTT.